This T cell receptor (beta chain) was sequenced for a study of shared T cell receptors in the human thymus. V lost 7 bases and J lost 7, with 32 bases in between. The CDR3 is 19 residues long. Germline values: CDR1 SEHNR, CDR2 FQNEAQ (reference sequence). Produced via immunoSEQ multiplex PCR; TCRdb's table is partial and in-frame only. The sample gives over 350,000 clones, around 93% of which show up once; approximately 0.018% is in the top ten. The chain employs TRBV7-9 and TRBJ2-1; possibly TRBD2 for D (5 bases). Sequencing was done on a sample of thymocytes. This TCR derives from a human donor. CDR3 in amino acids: CASTSFTPRRGSCCNEQFF. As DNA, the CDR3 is TGTGCCAGCACCTCCTTTACCCCACGTCGGGGATCGTGTTGTAATGAGCAGTTCTTC.